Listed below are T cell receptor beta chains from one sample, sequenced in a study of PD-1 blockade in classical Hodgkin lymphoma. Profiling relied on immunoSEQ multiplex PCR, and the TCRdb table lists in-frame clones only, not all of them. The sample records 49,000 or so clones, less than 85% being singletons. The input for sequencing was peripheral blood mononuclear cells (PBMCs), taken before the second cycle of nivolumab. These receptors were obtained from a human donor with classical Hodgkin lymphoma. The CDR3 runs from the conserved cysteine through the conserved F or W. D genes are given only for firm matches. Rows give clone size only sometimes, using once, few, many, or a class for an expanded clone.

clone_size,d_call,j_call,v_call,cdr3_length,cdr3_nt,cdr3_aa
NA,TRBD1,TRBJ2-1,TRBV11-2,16,TGTGCCAGCACCTCAACCCGGGACAGTTCAGGCAATGAGCAGTTCTTC,CASTSTRDSSGNEQFF
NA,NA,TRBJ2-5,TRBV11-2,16,TGTGCCAGCAGCCGCCTTGGGGGCGGGAACCAAGAGACCCAGTACTTC,CASSRLGGGNQETQYF
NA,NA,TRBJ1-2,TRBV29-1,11,TGCAGCGTTGAAGCCAACTATGGCTACACCTTC,CSVEANYGYTF
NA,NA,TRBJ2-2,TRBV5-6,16,TGTGCCAGCGGGGACCGGGACTTTCAACCCCCCGGGGAGCTGTTTTTT,CASGDRDFQPPGELFF
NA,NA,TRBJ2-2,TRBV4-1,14,TGCGCCAGCAGCCCAGAGGGGAGCACCGGGGAGCTGTTTTTT,CASSPEGSTGELFF
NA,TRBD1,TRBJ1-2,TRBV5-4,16,TGTGCCAGCAGCTCATCCGGGACAGGGTCTGTCAATGGCTACACCTTC,CASSSSGTGSVNGYTF
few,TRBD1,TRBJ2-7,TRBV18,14,TGTGCCAGCTCACCCTCGGGACAGATAAACGAGCAGTACTTC,CASSPSGQINEQYF
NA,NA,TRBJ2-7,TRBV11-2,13,TGTGCCAGCAGCTTGGGGTTCTCCTACGAGCAGTACTTC,CASSLGFSYEQYF
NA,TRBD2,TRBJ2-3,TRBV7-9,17,TGTGCCAGCAGCTTTAGTGGACTAGCTACTAGCACAGATACGCAGTATTTT,CASSFSGLATSTDTQYF
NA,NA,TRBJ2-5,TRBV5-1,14,TGCGCCAGCAGCCCAGGACCCCCCCAAGAGACCCAGTACTTC,CASSPGPPQETQYF
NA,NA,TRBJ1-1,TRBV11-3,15,TGTGCCAGCAGCTTAAGACCAGGGACCAACACTGAAGCTTTCTTT,CASSLRPGTNTEAFF
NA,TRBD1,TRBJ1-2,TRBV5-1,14,TGCGCCAGCACCCGGGACAGGGGGCTTCGCGGCTACACCTTC,CASTRDRGLRGYTF